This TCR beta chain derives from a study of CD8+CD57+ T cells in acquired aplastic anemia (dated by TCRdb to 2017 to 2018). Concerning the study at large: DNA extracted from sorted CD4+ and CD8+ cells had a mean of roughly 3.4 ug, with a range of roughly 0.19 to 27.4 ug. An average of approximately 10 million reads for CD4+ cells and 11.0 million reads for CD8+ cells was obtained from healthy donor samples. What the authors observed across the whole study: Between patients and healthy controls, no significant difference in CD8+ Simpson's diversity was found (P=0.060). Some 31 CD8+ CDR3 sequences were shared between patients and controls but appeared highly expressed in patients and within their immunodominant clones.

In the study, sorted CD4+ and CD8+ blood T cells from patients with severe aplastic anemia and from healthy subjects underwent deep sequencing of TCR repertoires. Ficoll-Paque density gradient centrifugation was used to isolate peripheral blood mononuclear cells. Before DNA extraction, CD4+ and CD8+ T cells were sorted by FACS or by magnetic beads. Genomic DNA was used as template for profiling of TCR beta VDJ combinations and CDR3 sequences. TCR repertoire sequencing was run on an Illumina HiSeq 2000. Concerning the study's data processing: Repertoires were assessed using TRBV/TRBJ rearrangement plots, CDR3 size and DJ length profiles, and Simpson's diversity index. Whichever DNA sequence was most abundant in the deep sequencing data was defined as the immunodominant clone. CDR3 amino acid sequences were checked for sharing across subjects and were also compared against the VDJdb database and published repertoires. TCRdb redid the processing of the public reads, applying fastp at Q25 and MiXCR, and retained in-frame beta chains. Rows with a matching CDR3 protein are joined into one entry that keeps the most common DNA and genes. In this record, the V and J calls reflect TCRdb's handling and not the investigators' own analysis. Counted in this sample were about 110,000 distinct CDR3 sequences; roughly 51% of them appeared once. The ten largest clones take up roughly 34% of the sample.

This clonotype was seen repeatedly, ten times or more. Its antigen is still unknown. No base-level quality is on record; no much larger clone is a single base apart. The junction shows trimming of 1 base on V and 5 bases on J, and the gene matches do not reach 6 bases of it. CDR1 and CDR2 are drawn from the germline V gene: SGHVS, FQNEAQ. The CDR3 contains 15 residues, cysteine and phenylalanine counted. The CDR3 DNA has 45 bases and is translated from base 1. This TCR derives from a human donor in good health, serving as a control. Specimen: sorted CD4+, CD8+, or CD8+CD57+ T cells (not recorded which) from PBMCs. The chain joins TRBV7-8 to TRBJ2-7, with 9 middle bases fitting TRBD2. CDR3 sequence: CASSLERGALNEQYF. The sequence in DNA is TGTGCCAGCAGCTTAGAGCGGGGGGCTCTGAACGAGCAGTACTTC.